The clone carrying this T cell receptor beta chain was picked up many times. Its cognate antigen is unknown. This record comes from a study of T-cell memory formation after mild COVID-19. On the study more broadly: TCR clusters were largely donor specific. Findings and limits, study-wide: Contracting clones from day 15 to 85 had balanced CD4/CD8; later expanders favoured CD4+.

TCRdb re-analysed the 5' RACE reads in MiXCR, keeping a single row per CDR3 protein. The table has about 560,000 distinct CDR3 sequences, roughly a fifth seen once. CDR1 KGHDR and CDR2 SFDVKD come from the germline V gene. The V and J ends lost 0 bases and 6 bases respectively, with 2 bases between them. The length of the CDR3 is 12 residues. The source material was PBMCs or a T cell subset sorted from them (not recorded which). The rearrangement joins TRBV24-1 to TRBJ1-5; the D is unclear. The receptor comes from an adult woman who had mild COVID-19 (a few samples of this study predate the infection). Cell type and time point are not known. CDR3 residues: CATSDLGQPQHF. CDR3 nucleotide sequence: TGTGCCACCAGTGATTTGGGTCAGCCCCAGCATTTT.